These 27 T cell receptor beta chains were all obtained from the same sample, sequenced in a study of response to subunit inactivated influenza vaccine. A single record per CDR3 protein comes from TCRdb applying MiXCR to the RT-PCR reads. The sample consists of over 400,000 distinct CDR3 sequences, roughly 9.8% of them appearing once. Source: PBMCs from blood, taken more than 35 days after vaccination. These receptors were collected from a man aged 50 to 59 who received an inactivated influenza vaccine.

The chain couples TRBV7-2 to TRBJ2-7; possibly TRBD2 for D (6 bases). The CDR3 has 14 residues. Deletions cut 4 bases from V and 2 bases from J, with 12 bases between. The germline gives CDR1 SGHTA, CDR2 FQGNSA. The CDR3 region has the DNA TGTGCCAGCAGCTGGGCTAGCGATACCTACGAGCAGTACTTC. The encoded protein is CASSWASDTYEQYF.

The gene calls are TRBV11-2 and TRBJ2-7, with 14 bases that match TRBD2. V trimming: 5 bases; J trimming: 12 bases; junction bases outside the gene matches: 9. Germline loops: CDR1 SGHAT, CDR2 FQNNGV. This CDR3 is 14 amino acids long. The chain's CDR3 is CASSLGTSGGSLYF. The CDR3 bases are TGTGCCAGCAGCCTCGGGACTAGCGGGGGCTCCCTGTACTTC.

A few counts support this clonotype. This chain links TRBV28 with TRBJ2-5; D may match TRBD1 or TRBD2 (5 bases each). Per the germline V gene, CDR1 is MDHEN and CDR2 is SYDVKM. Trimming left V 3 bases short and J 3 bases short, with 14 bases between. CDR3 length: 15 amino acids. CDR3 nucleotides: TGTGCCAGCAGTTTGCCGACAGTGAGGGAAGAGACCCAGTACTTC. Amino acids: CASSLPTVREETQYF. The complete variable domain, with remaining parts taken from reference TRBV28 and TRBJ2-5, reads DVKVTQSSRYLVKRTGEKVFLECVQDMDHENMFWYRQDPGLGLRLIYFSYDVKMKEKGDIPEGYSVSREKKERFSLILESASTNQTSMYLCASSLPTVREETQYFGPGTRLLVL.

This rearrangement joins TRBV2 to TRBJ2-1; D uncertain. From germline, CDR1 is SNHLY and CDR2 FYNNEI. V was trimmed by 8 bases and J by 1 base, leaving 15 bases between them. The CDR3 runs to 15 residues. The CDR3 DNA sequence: TGTGCCAGCGCCTTAGAGGCAGTTTCCTACAATGAGCAGTTCTTC. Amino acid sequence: CASALEAVSYNEQFF.

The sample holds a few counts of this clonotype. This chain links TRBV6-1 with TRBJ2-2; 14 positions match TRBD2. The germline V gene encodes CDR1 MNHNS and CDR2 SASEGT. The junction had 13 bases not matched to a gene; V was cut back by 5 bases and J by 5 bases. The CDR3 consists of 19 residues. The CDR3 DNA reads TGTGCCAGCAGTCCCCGCGGGACTAGCGGGGGCCCCGGGACCGGGGAGCTGTTTTTT. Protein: CASSPRGTSGGPGTGELFF.

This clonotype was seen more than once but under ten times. DNA for the CDR3: TGCGCCAGCAGCCAAGATGCGGACAGGATTTACAATGAGCAGTTCTTC. Its translation is CASSQDADRIYNEQFF. The chain links TRBV4-1 to TRBJ2-1, with 7 bases aligning to TRBD1. Germline loops: CDR1 MGHRA, CDR2 YSYEKL. J was trimmed by 4 bases and V by 0 bases; bases with no gene match: 6. The CDR3 runs to 16 residues.

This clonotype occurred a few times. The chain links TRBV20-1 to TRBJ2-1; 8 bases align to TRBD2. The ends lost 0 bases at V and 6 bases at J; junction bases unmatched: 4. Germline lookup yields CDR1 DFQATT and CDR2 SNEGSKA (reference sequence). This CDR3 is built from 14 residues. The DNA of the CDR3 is TGCAGTGCTAGAGATGGGACTAGTTTCAATGAGCAGTTCTTC. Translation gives CSARDGTSFNEQFF.

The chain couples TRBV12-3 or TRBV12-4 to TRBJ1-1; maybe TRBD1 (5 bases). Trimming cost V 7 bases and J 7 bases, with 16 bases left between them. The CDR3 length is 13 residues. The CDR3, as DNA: TGTGCCAGCAAGTCGAGGGGTCGTAATGAAGCTTTCTTT. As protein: CASKSRGRNEAFF.

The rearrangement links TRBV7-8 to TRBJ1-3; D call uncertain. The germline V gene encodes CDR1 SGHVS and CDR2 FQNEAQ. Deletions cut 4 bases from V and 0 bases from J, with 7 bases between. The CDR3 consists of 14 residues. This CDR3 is CASSSALSGNTIYF. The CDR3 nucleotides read TGTGCCAGCAGCTCGGCTCTCTCTGGAAACACCATATATTTT.

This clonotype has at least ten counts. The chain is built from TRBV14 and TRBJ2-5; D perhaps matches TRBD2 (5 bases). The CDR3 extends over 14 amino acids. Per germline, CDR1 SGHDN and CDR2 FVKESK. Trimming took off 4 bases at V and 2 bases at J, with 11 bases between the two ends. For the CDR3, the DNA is TGTGCCAGCAGCCGCGGGTGGATACAAGAGACCCAGTACTTC. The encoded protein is CASSRGWIQETQYF.

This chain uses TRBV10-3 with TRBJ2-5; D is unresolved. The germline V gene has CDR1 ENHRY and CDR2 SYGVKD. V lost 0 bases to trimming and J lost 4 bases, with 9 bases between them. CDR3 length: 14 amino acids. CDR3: CAISESPGGETQYF. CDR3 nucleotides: TGTGCCATCAGTGAGTCTCCAGGTGGAGAGACCCAGTACTTC.

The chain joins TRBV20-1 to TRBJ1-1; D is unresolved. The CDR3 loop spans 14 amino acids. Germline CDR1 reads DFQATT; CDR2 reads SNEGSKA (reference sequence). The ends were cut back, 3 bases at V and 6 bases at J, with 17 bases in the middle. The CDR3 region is CSARDFPGKPEAFF. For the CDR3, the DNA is TGCAGTGCTAGGGATTTTCCGGGGAAGCCTGAAGCTTTCTTT.

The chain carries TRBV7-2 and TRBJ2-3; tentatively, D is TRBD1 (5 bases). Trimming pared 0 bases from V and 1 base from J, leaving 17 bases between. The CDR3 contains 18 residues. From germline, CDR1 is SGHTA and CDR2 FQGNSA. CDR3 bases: TGTGCCAGCAGCTTAGCCCCGCGGACACCCTGGGGCACAGATACGCAGTATTTT. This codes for CASSLAPRTPWGTDTQYF.

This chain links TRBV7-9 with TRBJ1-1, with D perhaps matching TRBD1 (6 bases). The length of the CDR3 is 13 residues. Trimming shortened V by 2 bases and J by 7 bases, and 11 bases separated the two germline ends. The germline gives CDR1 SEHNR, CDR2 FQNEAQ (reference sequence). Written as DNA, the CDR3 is TGTGCCAGCAGCTTAAGACAGGCCGGTGAAGCTTTCTTT. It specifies CASSLRQAGEAFF. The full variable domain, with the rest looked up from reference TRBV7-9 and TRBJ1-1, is DTGVSQNPRHKITKRGQNVTFRCDPISEHNRLYWYRQTLGQGPEFLTYFQNEAQLEKSRLLSDRFSAERPKGSFSTLEIQRTEQGDSAMYLCASSLRQAGEAFFGQGTRLTVV.

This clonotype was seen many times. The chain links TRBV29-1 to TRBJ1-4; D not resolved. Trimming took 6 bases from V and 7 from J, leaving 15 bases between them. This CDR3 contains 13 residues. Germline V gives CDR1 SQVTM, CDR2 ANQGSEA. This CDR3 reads CSVRYSDGEKLFF. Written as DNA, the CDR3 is TGCAGCGTCCGATATTCGGACGGTGAAAAACTGTTTTTT.

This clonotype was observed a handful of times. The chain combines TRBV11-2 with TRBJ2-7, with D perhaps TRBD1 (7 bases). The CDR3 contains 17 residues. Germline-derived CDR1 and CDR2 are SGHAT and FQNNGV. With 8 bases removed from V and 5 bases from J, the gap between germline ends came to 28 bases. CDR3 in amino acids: CASALWDSGQHWDEQYF. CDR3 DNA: TGTGCCAGCGCCTTGTGGGACTCGGGACAGCACTGGGACGAGCAGTACTTC.

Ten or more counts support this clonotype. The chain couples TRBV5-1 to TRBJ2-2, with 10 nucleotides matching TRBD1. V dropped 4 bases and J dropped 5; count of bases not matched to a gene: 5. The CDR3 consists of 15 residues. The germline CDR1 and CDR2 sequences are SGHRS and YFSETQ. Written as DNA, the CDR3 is TGCGCCAGCAGCCCGTGGGACAGGGGAACCGGGGAGCTGTTTTTT. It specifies CASSPWDRGTGELFF. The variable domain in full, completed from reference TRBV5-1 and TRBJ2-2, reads KAGVTQTPRYLIKTRGQQVTLSCSPISGHRSVSWYQQTPGQGLQFLFEYFSETQRNKGNFPGRFSGRQFSNSRSEMNVSTLELGDSALYLCASSPWDRGTGELFFGEGSRLTVL.

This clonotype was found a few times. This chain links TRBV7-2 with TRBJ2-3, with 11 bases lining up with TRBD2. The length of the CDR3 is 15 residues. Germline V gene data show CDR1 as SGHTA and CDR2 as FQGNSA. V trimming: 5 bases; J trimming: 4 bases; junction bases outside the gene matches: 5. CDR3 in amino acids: CASSTLAGGPDTQYF. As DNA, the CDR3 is TGTGCCAGCAGCACCCTAGCGGGAGGCCCAGATACGCAGTATTTT.

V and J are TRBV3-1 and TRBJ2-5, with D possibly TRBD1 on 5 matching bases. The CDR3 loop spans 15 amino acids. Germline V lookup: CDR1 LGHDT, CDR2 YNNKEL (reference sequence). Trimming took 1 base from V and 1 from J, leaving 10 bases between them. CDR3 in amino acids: CASSQAQVIQETQYF. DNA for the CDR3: TGTGCCAGCAGCCAAGCACAGGTGATCCAAGAGACCCAGTACTTC.

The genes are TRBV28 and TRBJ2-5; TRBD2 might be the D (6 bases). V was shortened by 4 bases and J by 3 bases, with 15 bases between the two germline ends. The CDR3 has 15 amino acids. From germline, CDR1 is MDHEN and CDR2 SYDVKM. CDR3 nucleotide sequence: TGTGCCAGCAGTTCCCCTAGCGCGGGCAAAGAGACCCAGTACTTC. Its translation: CASSSPSAGKETQYF.

The CDR3 bases are TGCAGTGCTAGAGAAGCCCCTGGGCAGGGGAGATACAATGAGCAGTTCTTC. Amino acid sequence: CSAREAPGQGRYNEQFF. This chain connects TRBV20-1 to TRBJ2-1, with D possibly matching TRBD1 (6 bases). Trimming took off 0 bases at V and 4 bases at J, with 19 bases between the two ends. The CDR3 covers 17 residues. The germline gives CDR1 DFQATT, CDR2 SNEGSKA (reference sequence).

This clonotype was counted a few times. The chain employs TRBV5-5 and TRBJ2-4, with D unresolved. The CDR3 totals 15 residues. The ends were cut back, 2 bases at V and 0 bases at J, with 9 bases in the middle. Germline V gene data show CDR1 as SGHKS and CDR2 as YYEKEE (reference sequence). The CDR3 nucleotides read TGTGCCAGCAGCTTTGCAGTGATAGCCAAAAACATTCAGTACTTC. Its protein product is CASSFAVIAKNIQYF.

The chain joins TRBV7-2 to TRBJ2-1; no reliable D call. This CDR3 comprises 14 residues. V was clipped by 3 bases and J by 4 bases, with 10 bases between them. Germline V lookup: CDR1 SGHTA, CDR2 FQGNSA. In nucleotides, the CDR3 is TGTGCCAGCAGCTTGCCCTCTCGATACAATGAGCAGTTCTTC. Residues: CASSLPSRYNEQFF. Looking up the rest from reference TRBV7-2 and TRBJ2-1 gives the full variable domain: GAGVSQSPSNKVTEKGKDVELRCDPISGHTALYWYRQSLGQGLEFLIYFQGNSAPDKSGLPSDRFSAERTGGSVSTLTIQRTQQEDSAVYLCASSLPSRYNEQFFGPGTRLTVL.

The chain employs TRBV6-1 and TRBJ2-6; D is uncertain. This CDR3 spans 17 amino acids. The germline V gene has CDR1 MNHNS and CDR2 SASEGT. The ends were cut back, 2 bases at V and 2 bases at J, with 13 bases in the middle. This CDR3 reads CASSESSVAAGANVLTF. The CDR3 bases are TGTGCCAGCAGTGAATCATCCGTGGCAGCTGGGGCCAACGTCCTGACTTTC.

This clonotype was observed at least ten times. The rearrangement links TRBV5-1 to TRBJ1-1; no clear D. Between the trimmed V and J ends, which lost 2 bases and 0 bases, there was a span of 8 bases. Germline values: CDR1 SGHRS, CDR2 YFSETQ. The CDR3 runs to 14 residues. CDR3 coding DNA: TGCGCCAGCAGCTTTGGCGGGATGAACACTGAAGCTTTCTTT. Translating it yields CASSFGGMNTEAFF.

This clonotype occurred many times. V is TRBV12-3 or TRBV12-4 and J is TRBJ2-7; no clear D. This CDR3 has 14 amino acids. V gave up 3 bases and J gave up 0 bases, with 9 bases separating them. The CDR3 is CASSFLGSSYEQYF. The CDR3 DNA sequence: TGTGCCAGCAGTTTTTTGGGTAGCTCCTACGAGCAGTACTTC.

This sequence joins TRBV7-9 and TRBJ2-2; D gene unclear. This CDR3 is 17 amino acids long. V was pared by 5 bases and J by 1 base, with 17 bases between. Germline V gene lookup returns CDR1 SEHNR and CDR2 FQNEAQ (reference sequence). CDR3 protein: CASSTRSGGENTGELFF. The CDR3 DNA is TGTGCCAGCAGCACACGCTCCGGCGGCGAGAACACCGGGGAGCTGTTTTTT.